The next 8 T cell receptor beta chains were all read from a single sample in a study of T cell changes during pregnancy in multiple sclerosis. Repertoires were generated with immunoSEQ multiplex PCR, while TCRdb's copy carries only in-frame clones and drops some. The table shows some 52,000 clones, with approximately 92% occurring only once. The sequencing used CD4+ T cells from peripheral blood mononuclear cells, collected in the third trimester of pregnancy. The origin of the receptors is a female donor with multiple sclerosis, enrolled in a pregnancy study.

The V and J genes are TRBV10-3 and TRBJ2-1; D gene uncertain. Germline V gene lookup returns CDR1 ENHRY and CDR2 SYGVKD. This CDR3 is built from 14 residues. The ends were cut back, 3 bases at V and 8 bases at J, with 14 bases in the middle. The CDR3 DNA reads TGTGCCATCAGTGAACGACTCCTCTTGGATGAGCAGTTCTTC. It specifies CAISERLLLDEQFF.

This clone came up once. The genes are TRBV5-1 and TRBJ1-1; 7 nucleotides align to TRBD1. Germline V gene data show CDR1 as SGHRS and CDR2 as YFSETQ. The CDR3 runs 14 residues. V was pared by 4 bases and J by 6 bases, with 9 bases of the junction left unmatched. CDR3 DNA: TGCGCCAGCAGCCTGAGGGGGCTTGACGCTGAAGCTTTCTTT. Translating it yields CASSLRGLDAEAFF.

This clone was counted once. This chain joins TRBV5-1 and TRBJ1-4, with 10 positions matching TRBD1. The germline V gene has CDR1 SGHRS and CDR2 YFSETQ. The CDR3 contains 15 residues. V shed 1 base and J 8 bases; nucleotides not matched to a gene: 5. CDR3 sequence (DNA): TGCGCCAGCAGCTTGTTCGGGACAGGGGACGAAAAACTGTTTTTT. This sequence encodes CASSLFGTGDEKLFF.

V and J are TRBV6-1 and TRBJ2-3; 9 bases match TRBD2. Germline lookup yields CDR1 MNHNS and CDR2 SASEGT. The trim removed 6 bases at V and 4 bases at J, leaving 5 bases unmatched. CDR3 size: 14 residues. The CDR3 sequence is CASRIAGASDTQYF. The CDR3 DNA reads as TGTGCCAGCAGAATAGCGGGAGCGTCAGATACGCAGTATTTT.

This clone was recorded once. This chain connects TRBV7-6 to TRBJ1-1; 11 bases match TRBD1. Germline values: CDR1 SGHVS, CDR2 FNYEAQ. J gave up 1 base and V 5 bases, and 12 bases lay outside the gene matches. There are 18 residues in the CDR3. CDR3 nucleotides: TGTGCCAGCAGCCCCCGGACAGGGGGCGGGTGGGCGAACACTGAAGCTTTCTTT. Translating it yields CASSPRTGGGWANTEAFF.

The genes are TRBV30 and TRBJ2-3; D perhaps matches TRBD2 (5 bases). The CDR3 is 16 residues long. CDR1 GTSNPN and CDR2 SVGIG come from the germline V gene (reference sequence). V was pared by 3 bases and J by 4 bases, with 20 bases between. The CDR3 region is CAWRAWKADQSDTQYF. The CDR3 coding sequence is TGTGCCTGGAGGGCCTGGAAAGCGGACCAGTCAGATACGCAGTATTTT.

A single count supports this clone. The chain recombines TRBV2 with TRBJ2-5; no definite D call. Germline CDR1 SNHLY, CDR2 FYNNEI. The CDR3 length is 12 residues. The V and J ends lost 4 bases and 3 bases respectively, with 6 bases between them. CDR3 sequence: CASSVLEETQYF. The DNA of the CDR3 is TGTGCCAGCAGTGTCTTAGAAGAGACCCAGTACTTC.

In nucleotides, the CDR3 is TGTGCCAGCAGCGCCGGGACTAGCGAGGAGACCCAGTACTTC. As protein: CASSAGTSEETQYF. The rearrangement links TRBV9 to TRBJ2-5; 10 positions agree with TRBD2. This CDR3 is built from 14 residues. Trimming removed 3 bases from V and 5 bases from J; junction bases left unmatched: 4. Per germline, CDR1 SGDLS and CDR2 YYNGEE.